Listed here are 5 T cell receptor beta chains from one sample, sequenced in a study of regulatory T cells in long-lasting Graves disease. Time point specified: persistent/refractory GD, antithyroid drugs over 5 years with positive TRAb. Extracted PBMC RNA gave rise to the TCR library. Both iRepertoire HTBI primers and Arm-PCR of CDR3 regions were used to build the TCR beta libraries. TCRdb re-derived calls from the multiplex PCR reads in MiXCR, one entry per CDR3 protein. The data show about 460,000 distinct CDR3 sequences, with around a fifth seen just once and around 13% held by the top ten. Sequencing used peripheral blood mononuclear cells (PBMCs), obtained when the disease was refractory, from a patient treated with antithyroid drugs. All receptors come from a female donor with Graves disease.

This clonotype was counted many times. The rearrangement links TRBV11-2 to TRBJ2-4; unclear D gene. Per germline, CDR1 SGHAT and CDR2 FQNNGV. Trimming cost V 0 bases and J 3 bases, with 9 bases left between them. CDR3 size: 15 residues. CDR3 DNA: TGTGCCAGCAGCTTAGAAGGCCAGCTCAAAAACATTCAGTACTTC. Encoded protein: CASSLEGQLKNIQYF.

This clonotype was seen a handful of times. The genes are TRBV19 and TRBJ1-1; 9 bases are a match to TRBD1. Germline CDR1 and CDR2: LNHDA and SQIVND (reference sequence). V dropped 7 bases and J dropped 11; count of bases not matched to a gene: 14. The CDR3 totals 14 residues. The CDR3 loop is CASTTRGEGTGAFF. The DNA of the CDR3 is TGTGCCAGTACGACCAGAGGAGAGGGGACAGGGGCTTTCTTT.

The sample holds a few counts of this clonotype. The V gene is TRBV30, the J gene TRBJ1-5, with D perhaps matching TRBD1 (5 bases). Germline CDR1 GTSNPN, CDR2 SVGIG (reference sequence). V was clipped by 4 bases and J by 7 bases, with 14 bases between them. The length of the CDR3 is 13 residues. CDR3 loop: CAWTAGGTQPQHF. The CDR3 DNA sequence: TGTGCCTGGACCGCCGGGGGAACCCAGCCCCAGCATTTT.

The V gene is TRBV4-3, the J gene TRBJ2-7; 9 positions agree with TRBD1. Germline-derived CDR1 and CDR2 are LGHNA and YSLEER. This CDR3 has 15 residues. Trimming at V came to 5 bases and at J to 0 bases, leaving 5 bases not matched to a gene. The CDR3 loop is CASSFQQGASYEQYF. The CDR3 nucleotides are TGCGCCAGCAGCTTTCAACAGGGGGCCTCCTACGAGCAGTACTTC.

This clonotype came up a few times. The chain carries TRBV28 and TRBJ2-7, with D perhaps being TRBD1 or TRBD2 (6 bases each). Deletions cut 2 bases from V and 8 bases from J, with 13 bases between. CDR3 size: 13 residues. Germline CDR1 and CDR2: MDHEN and SYDVKM. CDR3 sequence (DNA): TGTGCCAGCAGTTTAGGGGGGCAGGGGAAGCAGTACTTC. Residues: CASSLGGQGKQYF.